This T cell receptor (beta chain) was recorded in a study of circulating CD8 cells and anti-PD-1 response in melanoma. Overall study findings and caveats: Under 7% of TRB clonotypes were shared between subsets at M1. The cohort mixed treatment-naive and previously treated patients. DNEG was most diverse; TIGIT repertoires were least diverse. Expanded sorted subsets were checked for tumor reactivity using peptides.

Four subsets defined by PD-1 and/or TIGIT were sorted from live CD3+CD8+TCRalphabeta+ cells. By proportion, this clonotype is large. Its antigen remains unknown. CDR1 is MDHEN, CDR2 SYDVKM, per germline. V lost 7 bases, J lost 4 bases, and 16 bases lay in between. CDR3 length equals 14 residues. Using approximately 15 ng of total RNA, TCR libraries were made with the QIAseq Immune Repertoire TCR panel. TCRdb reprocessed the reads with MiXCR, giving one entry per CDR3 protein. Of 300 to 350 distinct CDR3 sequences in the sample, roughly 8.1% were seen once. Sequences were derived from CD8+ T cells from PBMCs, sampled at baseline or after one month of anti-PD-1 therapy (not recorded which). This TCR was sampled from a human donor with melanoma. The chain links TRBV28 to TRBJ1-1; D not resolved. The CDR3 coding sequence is TGTGCCAGCAATACTGGGGTATTCGGCACTGAAGCTTTCTTT. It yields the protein CASNTGVFGTEAFF.